The 32 T cell receptor beta chains given below trace back to one sample, sequenced in a study of CD8+CD57+ T cells in acquired aplastic anemia. Researchers used genomic DNA as the template to profile TCR beta VDJ and CDR3. TCRdb processed the reads anew with MiXCR; each CDR3 protein has one entry. The sample yields some 140,000 distinct CDR3 sequences, about 50% seen once. All sequencing subjects had displayed CD8+CD57+ cell expansion on flow cytometry. Material: sorted CD4+, CD8+, or CD8+CD57+ T cells (not recorded which) from PBMCs. The receptor set was obtained from a human donor with aplastic anemia.

The V gene is TRBV5-1, the J gene TRBJ1-1; the D gene is possibly TRBD1 (5 bases). The CDR3 is 15 residues long. The V gene's germline CDR1 is SGHRS and CDR2 YFSETQ. V dropped 0 bases and J dropped 10 bases, with 19 bases sitting between them. As DNA, the CDR3 is TGCGCCAGCAGCTTGGATCCACAGATAACTGGGGGAGCTTTCTTT. This codes for CASSLDPQITGGAFF.

This clonotype was seen many times. The chain uses TRBV7-9 and TRBJ2-5; 9 bases match TRBD2. This CDR3 region has 13 residues. V was pared by 10 bases and J by 3 bases, with 6 bases of the junction left unmatched. Germline CDR1 is SEHNR and CDR2 is FQNEAQ (reference sequence). The CDR3 bases are TGTGCCACCTCGACTAGCGGAAAAGAGACCCAGTACTTC. Translating gives CATSTSGKETQYF.

Concerning this clonotype: A junction end diverges from the germline sequence, so it may reflect a read error. This chain uses TRBV29-1 with TRBJ1-2; 8 bases line up with TRBD1. Germline CDR1 reads SQVTM; CDR2 reads ANQGSEA. This CDR3 is built from 13 residues. The CDR3 reads CSVAYGQGYGYTF. The CDR3 nucleotides read TGCAGTGTTGCGTACGGACAGGGTTATGGCTACACCTTC.

This clonotype showed up just once. A much larger clone differs from this one at a single base, so this may be a read error. V gene TRBV19 combines with J gene TRBJ2-1, with TRBD1 matching 8 bases. The CDR3 is 17 amino acids. Trimming took 0 bases from V and 7 from J; bases not matched to a gene: 11. Germline values: CDR1 LNHDA, CDR2 SQIVND (reference sequence). CDR3 coding DNA: TGTGCCAGTAGTATAGAGGCTTGGACAGGGTTAGGGAATGAGCAGTTCTTC. The encoded protein is CASSIEAWTGLGNEQFF.

V and J are TRBV13 and TRBJ2-1; D might be TRBD1 (6 bases). The V gene's germline CDR1 is PRHDT and CDR2 FYEKMQ (reference sequence). The CDR3 is made up of 15 amino acids. Trimming stripped 5 bases from V and 2 bases from J, with 13 bases between. CDR3 sequence: CASSPPGQTYNEQFF. The CDR3, as DNA: TGTGCCAGCAGCCCTCCGGGACAAACCTACAATGAGCAGTTCTTC. The whole variable domain, filled in from reference TRBV13 and TRBJ2-1, reads AAGVIQSPRHLIKEKRETATLKCYPIPRHDTVYWYQQGPGQDPQFLISFYEKMQSDKGSIPDRFSAQQFSDYHSELNMSSLELGDSALYFCASSPPGQTYNEQFFGPGTRLTVL.

This clonotype has at least ten counts. The rearrangement uses TRBV9 and TRBJ1-5; D is unresolved. The V end was cut by 4 bases, the J end by 2 bases, with 7 bases between. This CDR3 is built from 13 residues. Germline V gives CDR1 SGDLS, CDR2 YYNGEE. CDR3 sequence reads: CASSQDGNQPQHF. The DNA of the CDR3 is TGTGCCAGCAGCCAAGATGGCAATCAGCCCCAGCATTTT. The complete variable domain, with remaining parts taken from reference TRBV9 and TRBJ1-5, reads DSGVTQTPKHLITATGQRVTLRCSPRSGDLSVYWYQQSLDQGLQFLIQYYNGEERAKGNILERFSAQQFPDLHSELNLSSLELGDSALYFCASSQDGNQPQHFGDGTRLSIL.

The rearrangement uses TRBV7-8 and TRBJ1-1; tentative D call: TRBD1 (5 bases). CDR1 and CDR2 (germline): SGHVS, FQNEAQ. The CDR3 is 14 amino acids. The V gene lost 5 bases and the J gene lost 0 bases, with 10 bases spanning the gap. CDR3 protein: CASSVRDLNTEAFF. The CDR3 DNA sequence: TGTGCCAGCAGCGTCAGGGATCTGAACACTGAAGCTTTCTTT.

This clonotype was detected many times. The genes are TRBV7-9 and TRBJ2-5; 10 bases match TRBD1. The CDR3 has 15 residues. V gave up 5 bases and J gave up 3 bases; unmatched junction bases: 6. Germline CDR1 reads SEHNR; CDR2 reads FQNEAQ (reference sequence). CDR3 sequence reads: CASSPRTGGKETQYF. CDR3 bases: TGTGCCAGCAGCCCACGGACAGGGGGAAAAGAGACCCAGTACTTC.

This clonotype was counted ten times or more. The chain recombines TRBV6-1 with TRBJ2-3; D may be TRBD1 or TRBD2 (6 bases each). V lost 4 bases and J lost 0, with 11 bases in between. The CDR3 is 15 residues long. Germline V gene data show CDR1 as MNHNS and CDR2 as SASEGT. The CDR3 spells CASSGVGGSTDTQYF. Written as DNA, the CDR3 is TGTGCCAGCAGTGGGGTAGGGGGGAGCACAGATACGCAGTATTTT.

This clonotype occurred many times. The chain uses TRBV20-1 and TRBJ2-5; 12 bases map to TRBD2. This CDR3 comprises 17 residues. The V gene end was trimmed by 3 bases and the J gene end by 5 bases; junction bases not matched to a gene: 13. Germline assignment: CDR1 DFQATT and CDR2 SNEGSKA (reference sequence). This chain's CDR3 is CSASIFPSGGAGETQYF. DNA for the CDR3: TGCAGTGCTAGTATTTTTCCTAGCGGGGGGGCGGGGGAGACCCAGTACTTC.

The genes are TRBV11-3 and TRBJ1-1; unclear D gene. CDR1 and CDR2 from the germline V gene are SGHNT and YENEEA. The CDR3 covers 13 residues. Trimming pared 8 bases from V and 1 base from J, leaving 11 bases between. The CDR3 protein is CASRFGQNTEAFF. DNA for the CDR3: TGTGCCAGCCGGTTTGGGCAGAACACTGAAGCTTTCTTT. The full variable domain, completed using reference TRBV11-3 and TRBJ1-1, is EAGVVQSPRYKIIEKKQPVAFWCNPISGHNTLYWYLQNLGQGPELLIRYENEEAVDDSQLPKDRFSAERLKGVDSTLKIQPAELGDSAVYLCASRFGQNTEAFFGQGTRLTVV.

This clonotype was detected only once. V usage is TRBV24-1 and J usage is TRBJ1-1; D gene uncertain. Trimming shortened V by 7 bases and J by 0 bases, and 8 bases separated the two germline ends. Looked up from germline, CDR1 is KGHDR and CDR2 is SFDVKD. CDR3 length: 13 amino acids. CDR3 bases: TGTGCCACCAGAGACGGTATGAACACTGAAGCTTTCTTT. Residues: CATRDGMNTEAFF.

V is TRBV10-3 and J is TRBJ1-1; D call uncertain. The V gene lost 6 bases and the J gene lost 6 bases, with 8 bases spanning the gap. Per germline, CDR1 ENHRY and CDR2 SYGVKD. The CDR3 totals 11 residues. The CDR3: CAIRTNSEAFF. The CDR3 coding sequence is TGTGCCATCAGGACAAATTCTGAAGCTTTCTTT.

The chain combines TRBV12-3 or TRBV12-4 with TRBJ2-7, with TRBD1 matching over 10 bases. V gave up 6 bases and J gave up 4 bases; unmatched junction bases: 9. The CDR3 extends over 15 amino acids. CDR3 in DNA: TGTGCCAGCAGGTTAACCGGGACAGGGGTTTACGAGCAGTACTTC. This translates into CASRLTGTGVYEQYF.

V is TRBV10-1 and J is TRBJ1-2; no clear D gene. The V and J ends lost 3 bases and 8 bases respectively, with 13 bases between them. The CDR3 length is 13 residues. The germline V gene has CDR1 WNHNN and CDR2 SYGVQD (reference sequence). CDR3 sequence reads: CASSDWRNLGYTF. CDR3 in DNA: TGCGCCAGCAGTGATTGGAGGAACCTCGGCTACACCTTC.

For this clonotype: The junction does not match germline at one end; this may be a read error. This chain links TRBV10-3 with TRBJ2-3; D tentatively fits TRBD1 or TRBD2 (6 bases each). The CDR3 runs to 15 residues. The germline V gene encodes CDR1 ENHRY and CDR2 SYGVKD. CDR3 nucleotide sequence: TGTGCCAGCAGTGAGGAAGGAGGGGGGTTGGATACGCAGTATTTT. Residues: CASSEEGGGLDTQYF.

The CDR3 loop is CSASAGNQPQHF. The CDR3 region has the DNA TGCAGTGCTAGTGCAGGGAATCAGCCCCAGCATTTT. The chain recombines TRBV20-1 with TRBJ1-5; D possibly corresponds to TRBD1 (5 bases). This CDR3 is 12 amino acids long. CDR1 and CDR2 from the germline V gene are DFQATT and SNEGSKA (reference sequence). With 3 bases removed from V and 4 bases from J, the gap between germline ends came to 7 bases.

The rearrangement joins TRBV29-1 to TRBJ1-1; 9 bases map to TRBD1. The CDR3 is made up of 14 amino acids. From germline, CDR1 is SQVTM and CDR2 ANQGSEA. Trimming removed 4 bases from V and 4 bases from J; junction bases left unmatched: 7. Written as DNA, the CDR3 is TGCAGCGTTGCGGGACAGGGTTCGAGCACTGAAGCTTTCTTT. This codes for CSVAGQGSSTEAFF.

The chain has TRBV7-9 and TRBJ1-3; D is unresolved. This CDR3 comprises 13 residues. Germline CDR1 SEHNR, CDR2 FQNEAQ (reference sequence). Trimming pared 5 bases from V and 4 bases from J, leaving 9 bases between. In DNA form, the CDR3 reads TGTGCCAGCAGCCCGGCCGGGGGAAACACCATATATTTT. Amino acids: CASSPAGGNTIYF.

The CDR3, as DNA: TGTGCCAGCAGTGAATGGACAGGGGGCTTTTCGGAGACCCAGTACTTC. Amino acid sequence: CASSEWTGGFSETQYF. The chain links TRBV2 to TRBJ2-5; TRBD1 matches at 11 bases. Germline trimming cut 2 bases from V and 5 bases from J; bases unmatched to any gene: 7. Per the germline V gene, CDR1 is SNHLY and CDR2 is FYNNEI. CDR3 length: 16 amino acids.

The genes are TRBV19 and TRBJ2-1; tentative D call: TRBD1 (7 bases). The CDR3 totals 13 residues. Trimming took off 7 bases at V and 6 bases at J, with 13 bases between the two ends. Germline-derived CDR1 and CDR2 are LNHDA and SQIVND (reference sequence). CDR3 bases: TGTGCCAGTAAGGTGCAGGGGGGCAATGAGCAGTTCTTC. This encodes CASKVQGGNEQFF.

This clonotype appeared many times. The chain employs TRBV25-1 and TRBJ1-4; no clear D gene. Germline loops: CDR1 MGHDK, CDR2 SYGVNS. The CDR3 spans 16 residues. The germline V and J ends were trimmed by 4 bases and 6 bases, with 18 bases remaining between them. The CDR3 loop is CASSVFSTGSDEKLFF. The CDR3 DNA reads as TGTGCCAGCAGTGTTTTTTCCACCGGCAGCGATGAAAAACTGTTTTTT.

To note about this clonotype: No conserved phenylalanine or tryptophan is present at the end of the CDR3, so a read error is the likely explanation. The chain carries TRBV7-2 and TRBJ1-1; weak D call: TRBD1 (5 bases). Trimming removed 5 bases from V and 4 bases from J, with 8 bases in between. In germline, CDR1 is SGHTA, CDR2 FQGNSA. The CDR3 loop spans 12 amino acids. As DNA, the CDR3 is TGTGCCAGCAGCCCCGGGGGCACTGAAGCTTTCTCT. Protein: CASSPGGTEAFS.

This clonotype was counted many times. This chain uses TRBV7-9 with TRBJ2-7; D is undetermined. This CDR3 region has 13 residues. Per the germline V gene, CDR1 is SEHNR and CDR2 is FQNEAQ (reference sequence). Trimming removed 0 bases from V and 5 bases from J, with 8 bases in between. The CDR3 region has the DNA TGTGCCAGCAGCTTAGCCTCGAGCGACGAGCAGTACTTC. Residues: CASSLASSDEQYF.

The CDR3 DNA is TGTGCCACCAGTGATTTTGGTCTTCTCCCACAAGAGACCCAGTACTTC. Translating it yields CATSDFGLLPQETQYF. J is TRBJ2-7 and V is TRBV24-1; D gene uncertain. The last part of the DNA fits TRBJ2-5 better; the J call may be wrong. Germline loops: CDR1 KGHDR, CDR2 SFDVKD. CDR3 size: 16 residues.

The V call is TRBV2, the J call TRBJ2-5; possibly TRBD2 for D (6 bases). V lost 8 bases, J lost 2 bases, and 9 bases lay in between. The CDR3 covers 12 residues. The germline V gene encodes CDR1 SNHLY and CDR2 FYNNEI. This CDR3 is CASGTFQETQYF. The CDR3 DNA follows: TGTGCCAGCGGGACTTTTCAAGAGACCCAGTACTTC.

The V call is TRBV11-2, the J call TRBJ2-3, with 9 bases that match TRBD1. Losses at the gene ends were 5 bases for V and 0 bases for J; bases not matched to a gene: 9. Germline lookup yields CDR1 SGHAT and CDR2 FQNNGV. The CDR3 runs 17 residues. The CDR3 protein is CASSPRGDRASTDTQYF. The CDR3 DNA sequence: TGTGCCAGCAGCCCGAGGGGGGACAGGGCTAGCACAGATACGCAGTATTTT. The whole variable domain, remainder taken from reference TRBV11-2 and TRBJ2-3, is EAGVAQSPRYKIIEKRQSVAFWCNPISGHATLYWYQQILGQGPKLLIQFQNNGVVDDSQLPKDRFSAERLKGVDSTLKIQPAKLEDSAVYLCASSPRGDRASTDTQYFGPGTRLTVL.

The V call is TRBV3-1, the J call TRBJ2-3; 11 bases fit TRBD1. CDR3 length equals 16 residues. Germline CDR1 reads LGHDT; CDR2 reads YNNKEL (reference sequence). V was pared by 3 bases and J by 6 bases, with 8 bases of the junction left unmatched. CDR3 coding DNA: TGTGCCAGCAGCCACCGGACAGGGGGCCAAGATGATACGCAGTATTTT. Translated, it gives CASSHRTGGQDDTQYF.

The chain links TRBV25-1 to TRBJ1-2; D is ambiguous. The CDR3 length is 16 residues. V lost 3 bases and J 2 bases, leaving 16 bases between the germline ends. Germline assignment: CDR1 MGHDK and CDR2 SYGVNS. CDR3 amino acids: CASSDLDIGTNYGYTF. The CDR3 bases are TGTGCCAGCAGTGATCTCGACATAGGAACCAACTATGGCTACACCTTC.

This clonotype was recorded many times. The chain couples TRBV5-6 to TRBJ2-7; 8 bases align to TRBD1. V dropped 4 bases and J dropped 3; count of bases not matched to a gene: 12. The germline V gene encodes CDR1 SGHDT and CDR2 YYEEEE. The CDR3 has 16 amino acids. This CDR3 reads CASSRTRRGTGYEQYF. CDR3 DNA: TGTGCCAGCAGCAGAACAAGGAGAGGGACAGGCTACGAGCAGTACTTC.

The CDR3 DNA follows: TGCAGTGCACCTCGACTGGCCCAAGAGACCCAGTACTTC. The encoded protein is CSAPRLAQETQYF. This chain links TRBV20-1 with TRBJ2-5; D unresolved. Germline V gives CDR1 DFQATT, CDR2 SNEGSKA (reference sequence). Between the trimmed V and J ends, which lost 6 bases and 1 base, there was a span of 12 bases. The CDR3 loop spans 13 amino acids.

This clonotype occurred many times. The chain joins TRBV10-3 to TRBJ1-2, with D unresolved. This CDR3 is 16 amino acids long. V was trimmed by 0 bases and J by 4 bases, leaving 15 bases between them. Germline V lookup: CDR1 ENHRY, CDR2 SYGVKD. As DNA, the CDR3 is TGTGCCATCAGTGAGTCGGAATCCGCACGAGTCTATGGCTACACCTTC. Its protein product is CAISESESARVYGYTF.